These T cell receptor beta chains were read from a single sample in a study of cytomegalovirus exposure and HLA in healthy donors. Sequenced by immunoSEQ multiplex PCR; TCRdb stores in-frame clones only, minus some. The sample yields under 200,000 clones, approximately 81% seen once. Sequencing was carried out using PBMCs. The receptors stem from a woman in her twenties or thirties in good health and CMV-seropositive. CDR3s include the opening cysteine and the closing phenylalanine or tryptophan. Fields, in order: V gene, D gene, clone size, J gene, CDR3 DNA, CDR3 protein. D genes are given only for firm matches. Clone size, where shown, is once, few, many, or a class for clones that have expanded.

V: TRBV25-1
D: -
size: -
J: TRBJ1-5
DNA: TGTGCCAGCAGTAGGGGGTGGGGGCTTCAGCCCCAGCATTTT
CDR3: CASSRGWGLQPQHF

V: TRBV5-5
D: TRBD1
size: once
J: TRBJ2-7
DNA: TGTGCCAGCAGCCGACAGGGCGCCTACGAGCAGTACTTC
CDR3: CASSRQGAYEQYF

V: TRBV7-9
D: TRBD2
size: -
J: TRBJ2-2
DNA: TGTGCCAGCAGCCCTTCCCTTGATGCGGGGGGGAACACCGGGGAGCTGTTTTTT
CDR3: CASSPSLDAGGNTGELFF

V: TRBV5-1
D: TRBD1
size: -
J: TRBJ1-2
DNA: TGCGCCAGCAGCCCGACAGGGGAGGACTATGTCTACACCTTC
CDR3: CASSPTGEDYVYTF

V: TRBV6-1
D: -
size: -
J: TRBJ1-2
DNA: TGTGCCAGCCTATACGCAAGGGGCGAGGTCTATGGCTACACCTTC
CDR3: CASLYARGEVYGYTF

V: TRBV5-4
D: -
size: -
J: TRBJ2-7
DNA: TGTGCCAGCAGCTTTCGTACAGGGACGCATCTCGAGCAGTACTTC
CDR3: CASSFRTGTHLEQYF

V: TRBV6-6
D: TRBD1
size: -
J: TRBJ2-1
DNA: TGTGCCAGCAGTTACAAGGGGGCCCCCAATGAGCAGTTCTTC
CDR3: CASSYKGAPNEQFF

V: TRBV5-1
D: TRBD1
size: few
J: TRBJ1-2
DNA: TGCGCCAGCAGCTTGGACAGGGGGCGAGGCTACACCTTC
CDR3: CASSLDRGRGYTF

V: TRBV27
D: TRBD1
size: -
J: TRBJ1-5
DNA: TGTGCCAGCAGTTGGGGACAGGGACAGCCCCAGCATTTT
CDR3: CASSWGQGQPQHF

V: TRBV27
D: TRBD1
size: -
J: TRBJ1-6
DNA: TGTGCCAGCAGTTACTTAACAGGGGGCGCTTGGGGTTCACCCCTCCACTTT
CDR3: CASSYLTGGAWGSPLHF

V: TRBV28
D: TRBD1
size: -
J: TRBJ1-1
DNA: TGTGCCAGCAGTGCCGGGACAGGGGGTACTGAAGCTTTCTTT
CDR3: CASSAGTGGTEAFF

V: TRBV5-1
D: -
size: -
J: TRBJ2-1
DNA: TGCGCCAGCAGCTTGAGGATACAGGTGCCGGACTACAATGAGCAGTTCTTC
CDR3: CASSLRIQVPDYNEQFF

V: TRBV2
D: -
size: -
J: TRBJ2-7
DNA: TGTGCCAGCAATCGTACAGGGCGGGACGAGCAGTACTTC
CDR3: CASNRTGRDEQYF

V: TRBV13
D: -
size: -
J: TRBJ2-1
DNA: TGTGCCAGCAGCTTAGCGGGGAGCTCCTACAATGAGCAGTTCTTC
CDR3: CASSLAGSSYNEQFF

V: TRBV19
D: -
size: -
J: TRBJ1-1
DNA: TGTGCCAGTAGGGACACCCGAAACACTGAAGCTTTCTTT
CDR3: CASRDTRNTEAFF

V: TRBV25-1
D: -
size: -
J: TRBJ1-2
DNA: TGTGCCAGCAGTGAATCAGGCTGGGGCTACACCTTC
CDR3: CASSESGWGYTF

V: TRBV7-2
D: TRBD1
size: once
J: TRBJ1-4
DNA: TGTGCCAGCAGCCATAATACAGGGGGCGGTGAAAAACTGTTTTTT
CDR3: CASSHNTGGGEKLFF

V: TRBV4-3
D: -
size: -
J: TRBJ2-2
DNA: TGCGCCAGCAGCCAAGAAACCAGGGATTACACCGGGGAGCTGTTTTTT
CDR3: CASSQETRDYTGELFF

V: TRBV5-4
D: TRBD1
size: -
J: TRBJ1-3
DNA: TGTGCCAGCAGCAACCGGGACAGGGCTGGAAACACCATATATTTT
CDR3: CASSNRDRAGNTIYF

V: TRBV7-6
D: -
size: -
J: TRBJ2-3
DNA: TGTGCCAGCAGCGTTGGCGTCCGGGGAGGTGCAGATACGCAGTATTTT
CDR3: CASSVGVRGGADTQYF

V: TRBV7-9
D: -
size: -
J: TRBJ2-7
DNA: TGTGCCAGCAGCCCCCACTCGACAGACTACGAGCAGTACTTC
CDR3: CASSPHSTDYEQYF

V: TRBV19
D: -
size: -
J: TRBJ1-2
DNA: TGTGCCAGTAGTTCAGCAGGGTTCGGCTACACCTTC
CDR3: CASSSAGFGYTF

V: TRBV5-1
D: TRBD2
size: -
J: TRBJ2-1
DNA: TGCGCCAGCAGGTTAGCGGGGGGTCTCTACAATGAGCAGTTCTTC
CDR3: CASRLAGGLYNEQFF

V: TRBV6-1
D: -
size: -
J: TRBJ1-6
DNA: TGTGCCAGCAGTGAGGGGGGGCCTGATAATTCACCCCTCCACTTT
CDR3: CASSEGGPDNSPLHF

V: TRBV7-2
D: -
size: few
J: TRBJ2-7
DNA: TGTGCCAGCAGCTTCGGGTCGAGCGGGTCCAGGGCCTACGAGCAGTACTTC
CDR3: CASSFGSSGSRAYEQYF

V: TRBV7-3
D: -
size: -
J: TRBJ1-5
DNA: TGTGCCAGCAGCTTAATATACCGGGATCAGCCCCAGCATTTT
CDR3: CASSLIYRDQPQHF

V: TRBV6-1
D: TRBD1
size: -
J: TRBJ1-5
DNA: TGTGCCAGCAGTGTTAGACAGGGGGAAGGCAATCAGCCCCAGCATTTT
CDR3: CASSVRQGEGNQPQHF

V: TRBV9
D: TRBD2
size: -
J: TRBJ2-1
DNA: TGTGCCAGCAGAGAACTAGCGGGAAATGAGCAGTTCTTC
CDR3: CASRELAGNEQFF

V: TRBV19
D: -
size: few
J: TRBJ1-5
DNA: TGTGCCAGTAGGGACAGCCCGGTCGGCAATCAGCCCCAGCATTTT
CDR3: CASRDSPVGNQPQHF

V: TRBV18
D: -
size: once
J: TRBJ1-2
DNA: TGTGCCAGCTCTACGACAGTAAACTATGGCTACACCTTC
CDR3: CASSTTVNYGYTF

V: TRBV6-1
D: TRBD1
size: -
J: TRBJ2-7
DNA: TGTGCCAGCAGTCCTTCGCCGGGACAGCTCTACGAGCAGTACTTC
CDR3: CASSPSPGQLYEQYF

V: TRBV28
D: -
size: few
J: TRBJ1-1
DNA: TGTGCCAGCAAACAAACCACGAGCGTTTGGGCTTTCTTT
CDR3: CASKQTTSVWAFF

V: TRBV5-1
D: -
size: -
J: TRBJ2-5
DNA: TGCGCCAGCAGCCCAGCGACAGTCCCAGAGACCCAGTACTTC
CDR3: CASSPATVPETQYF

V: TRBV10-1
D: -
size: -
J: TRBJ1-6
DNA: TGCGCCACCCAGACAGAGTATAATTCACCCCTCCACTTT
CDR3: CATQTEYNSPLHF

V: TRBV9
D: -
size: -
J: TRBJ2-7
DNA: TGTGCCAGCAGTGGTGAACGGGTCTACGAGCAGTACTTC
CDR3: CASSGERVYEQYF

V: TRBV6-4
D: TRBD2
size: -
J: TRBJ2-7
DNA: TGTGCCAGCAGTGTCGAGCGGGGGGATGCCTACGAGCAGTACTTC
CDR3: CASSVERGDAYEQYF

V: TRBV28
D: TRBD1
size: -
J: TRBJ2-1
DNA: TGTGCCAGCACCTCGTCCCAGGGGGCGCCTGGTGAGCAGTTCTTC
CDR3: CASTSSQGAPGEQFF

V: TRBV7-9
D: TRBD2
size: -
J: TRBJ2-3
DNA: TGTGCCAGCAGCTTAACGGGGGGGGCCAGCACAGATACGCAGTATTTT
CDR3: CASSLTGGASTDTQYF

V: TRBV5-1
D: -
size: -
J: TRBJ1-3
DNA: TGCGCCAGCAGCCTGGCGAAGACAGCAAGAAACACCATATATTTT
CDR3: CASSLAKTARNTIYF

V: TRBV7-2
D: TRBD1
size: -
J: TRBJ1-3
DNA: TGTGCCAGCAGCCCAAGAACAGGGGCTGGAAACACCATATATTTT
CDR3: CASSPRTGAGNTIYF

V: TRBV11-3
D: TRBD2
size: -
J: TRBJ2-1
DNA: TGTGCCAGCAGTCGGAGCGGGGCCCACAATGAGCAGTTCTTC
CDR3: CASSRSGAHNEQFF

V: TRBV7-3
D: -
size: -
J: TRBJ2-1
DNA: TGTGCCAGCAGCACCTCGAGAGGCGGGGTCAATGAGCAGTTCTTC
CDR3: CASSTSRGGVNEQFF

V: TRBV5-4
D: -
size: -
J: TRBJ1-2
DNA: TGTGCCAGCAGCTTGTCGCAGTCCTATGGCTACACCTTC
CDR3: CASSLSQSYGYTF

V: TRBV2
D: TRBD2
size: -
J: TRBJ2-5
DNA: TGTGCCAGCAGTCGCGGGGGGGCCAGAGAGACCCAGTACTTC
CDR3: CASSRGGARETQYF

V: TRBV19
D: TRBD2
size: -
J: TRBJ2-5
DNA: TGTGCCAGTAGTATATCCCCGAGCGGGGGGGCCCCCGGGGCCCAGTACTTC
CDR3: CASSISPSGGAPGAQYF

V: TRBV6-1
D: TRBD1
size: few
J: TRBJ2-6
DNA: TGTGCCAGCAGTGACAGCAGGGGGTTCCCTGGGGCCAACGTCCTGACTTTC
CDR3: CASSDSRGFPGANVLTF